This T cell receptor (beta chain) was documented in a study of T-cell reconstitution after alpha-beta-depleted transplantation in children. The V gene end was trimmed by 4 bases and the J gene end by 5 bases; junction bases not matched to a gene: 6. There are 15 residues in the CDR3. As it was prepared, the TCRbeta library received unique molecular identifiers. From the PCR reads, TCRdb called clonotypes with MiXCR, one entry per CDR3 protein. Of over 150,000 distinct CDR3 sequences in the sample, about 14% were seen once. With regard to this clonotype: A much larger clone sits a single nucleotide away, making a read error possible.

The chain uses TRBV12-3 or TRBV12-4 and TRBJ2-1; TRBD2 matches 9 bases. The sample consisted of PBMCs from the stem cell graft donor, taken from the stem cell graft. This TCR came from a human donor who donated a stem cell graft to a child with acute lymphoblastic leukemia. Here the CDR3 reads CASSSRTSVHNEQFF. The CDR3 coding sequence is TGTGCCAGCAGTTCTCGGACTAGCGTGCACAATGAGCAGTTCTTC.